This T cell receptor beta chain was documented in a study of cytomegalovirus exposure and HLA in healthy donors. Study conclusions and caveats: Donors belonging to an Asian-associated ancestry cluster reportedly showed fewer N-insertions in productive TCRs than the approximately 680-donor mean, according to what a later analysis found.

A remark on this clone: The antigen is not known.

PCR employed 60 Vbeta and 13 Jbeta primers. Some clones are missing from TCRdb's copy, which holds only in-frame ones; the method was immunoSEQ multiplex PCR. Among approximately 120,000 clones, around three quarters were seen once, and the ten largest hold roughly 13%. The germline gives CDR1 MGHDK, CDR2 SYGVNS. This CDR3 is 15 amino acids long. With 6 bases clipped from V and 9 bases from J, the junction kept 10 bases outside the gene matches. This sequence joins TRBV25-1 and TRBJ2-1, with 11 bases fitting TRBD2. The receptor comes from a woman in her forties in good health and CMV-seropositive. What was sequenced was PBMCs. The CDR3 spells CASSSGTSGPREQFF. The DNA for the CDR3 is TGTGCCAGCAGCTCCGGGACTAGCGGTCCTCGTGAGCAGTTCTTC. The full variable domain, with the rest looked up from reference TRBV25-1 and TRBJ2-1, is EADIYQTPRYLVIGTGKKITLECSQTMGHDKMYWYQQDPGMELHLIHYSYGVNSTEKGDLSSESTVSRIRTEHFPLTLESARPSHTSQYLCASSSGTSGPREQFFGPGTRLTVL.